A selection of T cell receptor beta chains follows, all from one sample in a study of cytomegalovirus exposure and HLA in healthy donors. Sequenced by immunoSEQ multiplex PCR; TCRdb stores in-frame clones only, minus some. The sample yields around 220,000 clones, roughly 80% seen once. The sequenced sample consisted of PBMCs. The source is a man aged 35 to 55 in good health and CMV-seronegative. CDR3s include the opening cysteine and the closing phenylalanine or tryptophan. The order of the fields is clone size, V gene, D gene, J gene, CDR3 protein, CDR3 DNA. A D gene is named only where the DNA matches it firmly. The size of a clone is reported for some rows only, either as once, few or many, or as a class for expanded clones.

size: once; V: TRBV5-5; D: -; J: TRBJ1-5; CDR3: CASSSINGGPQHF; DNA: TGTGCCAGCAGCTCGATTAACGGGGGGCCCCAGCATTTT
size: -; V: TRBV2; D: TRBD2; J: TRBJ2-1; CDR3: CASSRGLAGAVEQFF; DNA: TGTGCCAGCAGTCGGGGACTAGCGGGGGCGGTTGAGCAGTTCTTC
size: -; V: TRBV6-1; D: -; J: TRBJ1-2; CDR3: CASTRTLGFYYGYTF; DNA: TGTGCCAGCACAAGGACTCTAGGATTCTACTATGGCTACACCTTC
size: -; V: TRBV5-5; D: -; J: TRBJ1-2; CDR3: CASSRDRDYGYTF; DNA: TGTGCCAGCAGCCGTGACAGAGACTATGGCTACACCTTC
size: -; V: TRBV11-2; D: -; J: TRBJ2-3; CDR3: CASSLDSRLASTQYF; DNA: TGTGCCAGCAGCTTAGATAGCCGGCTAGCGAGTACGCAGTATTTT
size: -; V: TRBV5-6; D: -; J: TRBJ2-5; CDR3: CASSLAILTPSDQYF; DNA: TGTGCCAGCAGCTTGGCAATTTTAACACCTAGTGACCAGTACTTC
size: few; V: TRBV23-1; D: TRBD1; J: TRBJ1-1; CDR3: CASSLSQGESTEAFF; DNA: TGCGCCAGCAGCCTGTCTCAGGGGGAGAGCACTGAAGCTTTCTTT
size: few; V: TRBV27; D: TRBD1; J: TRBJ2-4; CDR3: CASSTGTGPISGLAKNIQYF; DNA: TGTGCCAGCAGTACCGGGACAGGTCCTATTTCAGGCCTAGCCAAAAACATTCAGTACTTC
size: -; V: TRBV19; D: -; J: TRBJ2-7; CDR3: CASSMGRTEYTYEQYF; DNA: TGTGCCAGTAGTATGGGCCGGACAGAATACACCTACGAGCAGTACTTC
size: -; V: TRBV7-2; D: TRBD2; J: TRBJ2-7; CDR3: CASSLGGLAKAYEQYF; DNA: TGTGCCAGCAGCTTGGGGGGACTAGCGAAGGCCTACGAGCAGTACTTC
size: -; V: TRBV5-1; D: -; J: TRBJ1-2; CDR3: CASSLSHGNYGYTF; DNA: TGCGCCAGCAGCTTGTCCCACGGTAACTATGGCTACACCTTC
size: -; V: TRBV27; D: TRBD2; J: TRBJ2-1; CDR3: CASSYLLAGGVSNEQFF; DNA: TGTGCCAGCAGCTATCTACTAGCGGGAGGAGTAAGTAATGAGCAGTTCTTC
size: few; V: TRBV7-9; D: TRBD2; J: TRBJ2-1; CDR3: CASSDSLSGRAYNEQFF; DNA: TGTGCCAGCAGCGATTCACTTAGCGGGAGGGCCTACAATGAGCAGTTCTTC
size: once; V: TRBV30; D: -; J: TRBJ1-5; CDR3: CAWSLSNQPQHF; DNA: TGTGCCTGGTCCCTTAGCAATCAGCCCCAGCATTTT
size: -; V: TRBV27; D: -; J: TRBJ2-7; CDR3: CTSSRSARVQSAHEQYF; DNA: TGTACCAGCAGCCGATCAGCCCGGGTCCAATCGGCTCACGAGCAGTACTTC
size: once; V: TRBV6-1; D: -; J: TRBJ1-1; CDR3: CASSGPEQGLFEAFF; DNA: TGTGCCAGCAGTGGCCCGGAACAGGGCCTATTTGAAGCTTTCTTT
size: few; V: TRBV27; D: -; J: TRBJ2-7; CDR3: CASSYRGSSNEQYF; DNA: TGTGCCAGCAGTTATAGGGGGAGTTCCAACGAGCAGTACTTC
size: few; V: TRBV4-2; D: TRBD1; J: TRBJ1-1; CDR3: CASSQDGTGGGEAFF; DNA: TGTGCCAGCAGCCAAGATGGGACAGGGGGTGGAGAAGCTTTCTTT
size: -; V: TRBV10-3; D: -; J: TRBJ2-1; CDR3: CAISDTANEQFF; DNA: TGTGCCATCAGTGATACAGCCAATGAGCAGTTCTTC
size: -; V: TRBV29-1; D: TRBD1; J: TRBJ2-3; CDR3: CSVTGQGADTQYF; DNA: TGCAGCGTAACCGGACAGGGTGCAGATACGCAGTATTTT
size: -; V: TRBV5-1; D: TRBD1; J: TRBJ1-1; CDR3: CASSLWGQGGTEAFF; DNA: TGCGCCAGCAGCTTGTGGGGACAGGGCGGGACTGAAGCTTTCTTT
size: -; V: TRBV18; D: -; J: TRBJ2-7; CDR3: CASWQGTTSYEQYF; DNA: TGTGCCAGCTGGCAGGGGACAACCTCCTACGAGCAGTACTTC
size: -; V: TRBV28; D: -; J: TRBJ2-3; CDR3: CASSLGDSKGTTDTQYF; DNA: TGTGCCAGCAGTTTAGGGGACTCCAAGGGCACCACAGATACGCAGTATTTT
size: -; V: TRBV29-1; D: -; J: TRBJ1-1; CDR3: CSAHTGLDTEAFF; DNA: TGCAGCGCACATACAGGGCTCGACACTGAAGCTTTCTTT
size: -; V: TRBV27; D: TRBD2; J: TRBJ2-7; CDR3: CASSLAGLAGGSYEQYF; DNA: TGTGCCAGCAGTTTGGCCGGACTAGCGGGAGGGTCCTACGAGCAGTACTTC
size: -; V: TRBV29-1; D: TRBD1; J: TRBJ2-2; CDR3: CSVSGQGAHTGELFF; DNA: TGCAGCGTCTCTGGACAGGGGGCTCACACCGGGGAGCTGTTTTTT
size: -; V: TRBV28; D: -; J: TRBJ2-2; CDR3: CAYSEGGGTGELFF; DNA: TGTGCCTATAGTGAGGGAGGGGGCACCGGGGAGCTGTTTTTT
size: -; V: TRBV27; D: TRBD1; J: TRBJ2-7; CDR3: CASSLGQTGSYEQYF; DNA: TGTGCCAGCAGTTTGGGACAGACCGGCTCCTACGAGCAGTACTTC
size: -; V: TRBV10-1; D: TRBD1; J: TRBJ1-6; CDR3: CASSPGTGSIGNSPPHF; DNA: TGCGCCAGCAGTCCCGGGACAGGGTCAATCGGTAATTCACCCCCCCACTTT
size: -; V: TRBV27; D: -; J: TRBJ2-7; CDR3: CASSSLSRGTAEQYF; DNA: TGTGCCAGCAGTTCGCTCTCTCGAGGGACTGCCGAGCAGTACTTC
size: -; V: TRBV7-9; D: -; J: TRBJ2-7; CDR3: CASRTGNSYEQYF; DNA: TGTGCCAGCAGAACAGGGAACTCCTACGAGCAGTACTTC
size: -; V: TRBV6-5; D: TRBD1; J: TRBJ2-1; CDR3: CASRPGQQYNEQFF; DNA: TGTGCCAGCAGACCGGGACAGCAGTACAATGAGCAGTTCTTC
size: -; V: TRBV6-6; D: -; J: TRBJ2-7; CDR3: CASRVSPSSYEQYF; DNA: TGTGCCAGCAGGGTCTCGCCGAGCTCCTACGAGCAGTACTTC
size: -; V: TRBV6-1; D: TRBD1; J: TRBJ1-1; CDR3: CASSPQGRYTEAFF; DNA: TGTGCCAGCAGTCCACAGGGGCGGTACACTGAAGCTTTCTTT
size: -; V: TRBV27; D: TRBD2; J: TRBJ2-3; CDR3: CASSPGLAGGWIADTQYF; DNA: TGTGCCAGCAGTCCCGGACTAGCGGGAGGTTGGATCGCAGATACGCAGTATTTT
size: -; V: TRBV5-1; D: TRBD2; J: TRBJ2-5; CDR3: CASSWTSGDQETQYF; DNA: TGCGCCAGCAGCTGGACTAGCGGGGACCAAGAGACCCAGTACTTC
size: -; V: TRBV1; D: -; J: TRBJ2-3; CDR3: CTSSPGSGSGSGADTQYF; DNA: TGCACCAGCAGCCCGGGTAGCGGGAGCGGAAGCGGCGCAGATACGCAGTATTTT
size: -; V: TRBV6-5; D: -; J: TRBJ2-5; CDR3: CASSDSLPRQETQYF; DNA: TGTGCCAGCAGTGACTCACTCCCCCGCCAAGAGACCCAGTACTTC
size: -; V: TRBV7-2; D: TRBD1; J: TRBJ2-7; CDR3: CASSLDRDRGYEQYF; DNA: TGTGCCAGCAGCTTAGACCGGGACAGGGGCTACGAGCAGTACTTC
size: once; V: TRBV19; D: -; J: TRBJ2-1; CDR3: CASSIFGAPYNEQFF; DNA: TGTGCCAGTAGTATTTTTGGGGCCCCCTACAATGAGCAGTTCTTC
size: -; V: TRBV9; D: -; J: TRBJ2-1; CDR3: CASSGAGRGDYNEQFF; DNA: TGTGCCAGCAGCGGGGCCGGCAGGGGTGATTACAATGAGCAGTTCTTC